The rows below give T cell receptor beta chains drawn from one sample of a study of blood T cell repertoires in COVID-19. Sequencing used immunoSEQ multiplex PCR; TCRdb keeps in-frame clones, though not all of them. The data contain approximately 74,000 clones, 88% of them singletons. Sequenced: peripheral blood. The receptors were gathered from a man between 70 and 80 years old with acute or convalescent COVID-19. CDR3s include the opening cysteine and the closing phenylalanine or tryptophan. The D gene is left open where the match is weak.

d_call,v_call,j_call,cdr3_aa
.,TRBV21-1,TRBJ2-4,CASSKVRGAGAKNIQYF
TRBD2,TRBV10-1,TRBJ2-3,CASSVAGVADTQYF
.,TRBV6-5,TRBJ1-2,CASKGSTNYGYTF
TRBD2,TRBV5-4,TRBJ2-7,CASSFDGLAGYEQYF
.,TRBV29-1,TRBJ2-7,CSVGDNFKQYF
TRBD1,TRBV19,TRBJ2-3,CASSRTGVTDTQYF
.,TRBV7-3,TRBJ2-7,CASSSSALGGEQYF
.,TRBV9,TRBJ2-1,CASSFSAQGYEQFF
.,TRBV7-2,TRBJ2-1,CASSSSLSGPGVGNEQFF
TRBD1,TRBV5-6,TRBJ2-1,CASSSIQGALNEQFF
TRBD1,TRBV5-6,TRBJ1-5,CASSVRGGNQPQHF
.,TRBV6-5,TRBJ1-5,CASWEGFNQPQHF
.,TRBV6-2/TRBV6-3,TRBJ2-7,CASSLTAGPSYEQYF
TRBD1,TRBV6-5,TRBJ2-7,CAGGWGQSYEQYF
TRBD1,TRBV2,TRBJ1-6,CASRMEGAVNSPLHF
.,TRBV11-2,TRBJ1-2,CASSLVDSHTDGYTF
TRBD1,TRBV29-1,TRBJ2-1,CSVGTGTGGFLEQFF
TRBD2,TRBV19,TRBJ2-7,CASSKGTSGTSYEQYF
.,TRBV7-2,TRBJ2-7,CASSLAGTNAYEQYF
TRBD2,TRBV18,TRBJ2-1,CASSPASGSYNEQFF
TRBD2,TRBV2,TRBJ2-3,CASGTSGTDTQYF
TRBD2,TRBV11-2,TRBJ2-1,CASSYGGASNEQFF
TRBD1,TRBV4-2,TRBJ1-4,CASSQGGTVEKLFF
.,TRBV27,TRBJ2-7,CARRDPDREVGEQYF
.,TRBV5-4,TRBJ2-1,CASSLDAASSYNEQFF
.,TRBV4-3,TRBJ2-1,CASSQDRYDEQFF
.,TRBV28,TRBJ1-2,CASSHAAGSNYGYTF
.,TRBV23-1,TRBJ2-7,CASSQPYEQYF
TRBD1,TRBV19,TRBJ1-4,CASSDRGGNEKLFF
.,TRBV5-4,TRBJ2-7,CASSFNLQATYEQYF
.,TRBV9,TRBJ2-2,CASSVDTSWVGELFF
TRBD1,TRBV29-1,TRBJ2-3,CSVERQGNTDTQYF
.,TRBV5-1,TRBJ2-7,CASSLPSYEQYF
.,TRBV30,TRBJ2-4,CAWSATYATGAKNIQYF
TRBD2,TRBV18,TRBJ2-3,CASSSGALEADTQYF
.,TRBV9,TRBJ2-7,CASSVGVGDEQYF
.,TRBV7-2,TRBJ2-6,CASSFSPSSGANVLTF
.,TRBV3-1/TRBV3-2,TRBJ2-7,CASSQALVVNEQYF
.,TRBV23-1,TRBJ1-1,CASSPSEQQNTEAFF
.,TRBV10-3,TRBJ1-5,CAIRREGNQPQHF
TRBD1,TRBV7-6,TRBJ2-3,CASSLVPGQGQSDTQYF
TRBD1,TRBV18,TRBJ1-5,CASSPRLTGTDSNQPQHF
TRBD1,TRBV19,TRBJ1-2,CASSMRTGTNYGYTF
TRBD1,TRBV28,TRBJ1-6,CASSWGTVVNSPLHF
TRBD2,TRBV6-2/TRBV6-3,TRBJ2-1,CASSLLAGSYNEQFF
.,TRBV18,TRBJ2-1,CASSPDRPLNNEQFF
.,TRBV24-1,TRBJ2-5,CATSDPGRETQYF
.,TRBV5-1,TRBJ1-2,CASSSLDGSRYTF
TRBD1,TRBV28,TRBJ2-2,CASSLLLRTGGNTGELFF
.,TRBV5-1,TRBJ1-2,CASSLGPIGDYGYTF
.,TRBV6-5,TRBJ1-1,CASSPRGGLDTEAFF
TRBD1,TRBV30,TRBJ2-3,CAGRTGGGTDTQYF
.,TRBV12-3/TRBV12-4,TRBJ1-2,CASSLSLTSGYTF
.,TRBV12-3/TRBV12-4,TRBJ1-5,CASSLHNQPQHF
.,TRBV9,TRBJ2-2,CASSVGSAGTGELFF
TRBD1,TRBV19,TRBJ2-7,CASSAWTGAGEQYF
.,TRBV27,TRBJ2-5,CASSPEAGKTQYF
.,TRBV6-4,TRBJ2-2,CPPNLRGVQGMDTGELFF
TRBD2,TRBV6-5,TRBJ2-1,CASSPRTSGNNEQFF
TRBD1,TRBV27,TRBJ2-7,CASSLSWTGGGYEQYF